The following is a T cell receptor beta chain sequence with its context. The sample is drawn from a study of healthy donors' naive CD4 and CD8 T cells. TCR libraries were built from roughly 0.5 ug of total RNA by linear amplification. TCRdb redid the calling of the reads with MiXCR, one entry per CDR3 protein. Of roughly 200,000 distinct CDR3 sequences detected, 65% to 80% appear once; the ten largest clones hold 2% to 2.5%. CDR1 is SGHRS, CDR2 YFSETQ, per germline. V gave up 0 bases and J gave up 6 bases; unmatched junction bases: 7. This CDR3 has 16 amino acids. The sequenced sample was naive CD4+ and CD8+ T cells sorted from blood, pooled from several donors. The rearrangement links TRBV5-1 to TRBJ2-1; TRBD1 agrees at 9 bases. The source is a pool of human donors in good health; the sample pools cells from several healthy donors. The CDR3 DNA reads as TGCGCCAGCAGCTTGGGTGGGACAGGGTCTGGCAATGAGCAGTTCTTC. Translated, it gives CASSLGGTGSGNEQFF.